This T cell receptor beta chain comes out of a study of blood T cells in healthy people across ages. A remark on this clonotype: The germline gene is not matched at one end of the junction; a read error may be the cause.

Combining a sample-barcoded 5' primer with a J-beta primer mix, a second PCR ran for roughly 6 to 12 cycles. MiXCR, run by TCRdb on the 5' RACE reads, gives a single entry per CDR3 protein. In the table there are fewer than 600,000 distinct CDR3 sequences, over 25% of which are singletons. The germline V gene encodes CDR1 SQVTM and CDR2 ANQGSEA. The length of the CDR3 is 10 residues. These data also featured in a second study, about T cells of mothers and their children. That work adds: None of the identified T cell clones proved to be persistent microchimeric clones.

What was sequenced was blood. The sequence came from a boy younger than 10 in good health. V is TRBV29-1 and J is TRBJ1-2; D gene ambiguous. The CDR3 region has the DNA TGCAGCGTCGACACCTATGGCCACACCTTC. Translated: CSVDTYGHTF.